These T cell receptor beta chains were read from a single sample in a study of blood T cells in healthy people across ages. Each CDR3 protein gets one entry after TCRdb re-called the 5' RACE reads with MiXCR. The table has 2 million or so distinct CDR3 sequences, 49% seen once. The source material was blood. These receptors all stem from a woman in her forties in good health. Each CDR3 is given with its conserved first and last residue. Rows may omit the clone size; those that give it use once, few, many or a size class.

J gene: TRBJ2-5
CDR3 length: 14
clone size: .
V gene: TRBV20-1
CDR3 protein: CSAIGGTTNNEQYF

J gene: TRBJ2-4
CDR3 length: 14
clone size: few
V gene: TRBV28
CDR3 protein: CASTSFRTKNIQYF

J gene: TRBJ1-1
CDR3 length: 13
clone size: .
V gene: TRBV6-5
CDR3 protein: CASSRSTNTEAFF

J gene: TRBJ2-5
CDR3 length: 13
clone size: .
V gene: TRBV6-2/TRBV6-3
CDR3 protein: CASSSGMQETQYF

J gene: TRBJ2-1
CDR3 length: 15
clone size: .
V gene: TRBV11-2
CDR3 protein: CASSLAARLAGVQFF

J gene: TRBJ1-2
CDR3 length: 13
clone size: .
V gene: TRBV7-9
CDR3 protein: CASSLIGGADYTF

J gene: TRBJ2-7
CDR3 length: 17
clone size: few
V gene: TRBV15
CDR3 protein: CATSRDRDRVTSYEQYF

J gene: TRBJ1-6
CDR3 length: 15
clone size: .
V gene: TRBV6-1
CDR3 protein: CASSGIGTDNSPLHF

J gene: TRBJ1-1
CDR3 length: 13
clone size: few
V gene: TRBV29-1
CDR3 protein: CSVVPPLNTEAFF

J gene: TRBJ2-2
CDR3 length: 17
clone size: once
V gene: TRBV4-3
CDR3 protein: CASSQSSAAVRTGELFF

J gene: TRBJ2-1
CDR3 length: 17
clone size: .
V gene: TRBV6-5
CDR3 protein: CASSYRSGWGGYNEQFF

J gene: TRBJ1-1
CDR3 length: 14
clone size: .
V gene: TRBV4-3
CDR3 protein: CASSAGTGEGGAFF

J gene: TRBJ2-7
CDR3 length: 15
clone size: few
V gene: TRBV5-1
CDR3 protein: CASSKGTSGSYEQYF